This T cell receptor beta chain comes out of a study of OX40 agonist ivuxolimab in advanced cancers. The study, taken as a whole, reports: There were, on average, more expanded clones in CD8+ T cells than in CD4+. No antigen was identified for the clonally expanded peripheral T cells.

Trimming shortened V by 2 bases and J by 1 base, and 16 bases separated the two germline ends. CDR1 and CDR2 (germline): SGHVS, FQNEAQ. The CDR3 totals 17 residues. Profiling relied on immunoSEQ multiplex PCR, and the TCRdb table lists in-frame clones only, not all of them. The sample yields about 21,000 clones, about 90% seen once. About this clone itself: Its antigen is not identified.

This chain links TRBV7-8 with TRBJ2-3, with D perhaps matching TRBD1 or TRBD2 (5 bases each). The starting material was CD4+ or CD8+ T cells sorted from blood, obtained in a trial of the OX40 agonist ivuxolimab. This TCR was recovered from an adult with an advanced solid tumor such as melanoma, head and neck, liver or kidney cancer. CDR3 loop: CASSLFERGWGTDTQYF. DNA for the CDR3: TGTGCCAGCAGCTTATTTGAGAGGGGTTGGGGCACAGATACGCAGTATTTT. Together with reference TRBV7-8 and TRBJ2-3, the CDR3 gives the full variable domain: GAGVSQSPRYKVAKRGQDVALRCDPISGHVSLFWYQQALGQGPEFLTYFQNEAQLDKSGLPSDRFFAERPEGSVSTLKIQRTQQEDSAVYLCASSLFERGWGTDTQYFGPGTRLTVL.